This TCR beta chain was profiled in a study of a mutant IDH1 vaccine in newly diagnosed glioma. Overall study: Eight vaccinations went to patients in weeks 1, 3, 5, 7, 11, 15, 19, 23. Study-level findings and limits: Of all patients, roughly 93% showed vaccine-induced immune responses.

Method: immunoSEQ multiplex PCR; TCRdb's copy keeps in-frame clones and lacks some. The table has nearly 30,000 clones, approximately 86% seen once. The time point here: week 5, during vaccination. In the vaccine, a single dose held 300 ug of the mutant IDH1 20-mer peptide, along with topical imiquimod. Regarding this clone: The antigen is undetermined.

This sequence originates from a woman aged 40 to 50 with glioma. Some clones in this sample may be carry-over from other donors' samples. Sequenced material: peripheral blood mononuclear cells (PBMCs), taken from a glioma patient whose treatment included an IDH1 peptide vaccine.

The CDR3 bases are TGTGCCAGCAGTCCCGGGGTCGGAAACACCATATATTTT. Amino acid sequence: CASSPGVGNTIYF. This rearrangement joins TRBV6-5 to TRBJ1-3; D remains ambiguous. The CDR3 totals 13 residues. Germline CDR1 is MNHEY and CDR2 is SVGAGI. The ends were cut back, 5 bases at V and 4 bases at J, with 9 bases in the middle.